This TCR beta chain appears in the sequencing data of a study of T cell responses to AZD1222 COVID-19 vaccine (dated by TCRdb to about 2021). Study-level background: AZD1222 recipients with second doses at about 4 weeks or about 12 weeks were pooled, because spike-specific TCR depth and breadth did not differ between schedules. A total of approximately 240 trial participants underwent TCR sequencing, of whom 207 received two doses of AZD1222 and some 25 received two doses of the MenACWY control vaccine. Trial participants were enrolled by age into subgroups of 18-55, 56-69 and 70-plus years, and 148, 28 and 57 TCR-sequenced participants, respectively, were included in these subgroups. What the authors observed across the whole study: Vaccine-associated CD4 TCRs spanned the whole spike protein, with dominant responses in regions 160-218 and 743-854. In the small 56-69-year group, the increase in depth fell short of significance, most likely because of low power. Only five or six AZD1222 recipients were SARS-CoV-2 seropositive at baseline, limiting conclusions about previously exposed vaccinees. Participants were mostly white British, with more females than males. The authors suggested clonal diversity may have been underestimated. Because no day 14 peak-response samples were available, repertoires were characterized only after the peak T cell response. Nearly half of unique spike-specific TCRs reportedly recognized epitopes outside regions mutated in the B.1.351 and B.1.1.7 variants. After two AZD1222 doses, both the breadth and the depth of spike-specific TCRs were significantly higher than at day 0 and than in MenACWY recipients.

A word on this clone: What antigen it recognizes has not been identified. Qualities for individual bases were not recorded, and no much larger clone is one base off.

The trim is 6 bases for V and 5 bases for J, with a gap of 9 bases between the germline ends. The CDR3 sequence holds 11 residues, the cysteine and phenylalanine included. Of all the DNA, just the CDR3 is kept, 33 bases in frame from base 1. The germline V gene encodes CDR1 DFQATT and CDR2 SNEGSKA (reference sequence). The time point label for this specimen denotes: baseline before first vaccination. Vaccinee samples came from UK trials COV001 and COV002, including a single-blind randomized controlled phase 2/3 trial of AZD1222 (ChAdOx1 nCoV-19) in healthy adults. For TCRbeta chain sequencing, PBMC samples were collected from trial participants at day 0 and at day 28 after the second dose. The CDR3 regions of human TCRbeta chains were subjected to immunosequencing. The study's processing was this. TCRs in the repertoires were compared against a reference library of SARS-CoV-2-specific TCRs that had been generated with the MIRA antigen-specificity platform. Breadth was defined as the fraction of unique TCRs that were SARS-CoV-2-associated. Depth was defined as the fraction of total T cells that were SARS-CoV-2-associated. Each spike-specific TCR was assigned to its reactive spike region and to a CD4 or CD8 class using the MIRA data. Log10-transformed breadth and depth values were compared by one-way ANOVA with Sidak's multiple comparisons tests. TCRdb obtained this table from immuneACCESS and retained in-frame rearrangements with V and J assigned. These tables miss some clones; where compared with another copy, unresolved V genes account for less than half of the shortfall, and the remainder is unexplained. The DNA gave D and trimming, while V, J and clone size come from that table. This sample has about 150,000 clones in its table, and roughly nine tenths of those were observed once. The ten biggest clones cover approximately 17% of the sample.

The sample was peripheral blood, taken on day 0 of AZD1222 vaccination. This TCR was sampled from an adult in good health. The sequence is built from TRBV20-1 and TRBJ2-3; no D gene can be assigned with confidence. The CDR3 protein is CSAPRQDTQYF. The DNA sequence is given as TGCAGTGCCCCACGCCAAGATACGCAGTATTTT.